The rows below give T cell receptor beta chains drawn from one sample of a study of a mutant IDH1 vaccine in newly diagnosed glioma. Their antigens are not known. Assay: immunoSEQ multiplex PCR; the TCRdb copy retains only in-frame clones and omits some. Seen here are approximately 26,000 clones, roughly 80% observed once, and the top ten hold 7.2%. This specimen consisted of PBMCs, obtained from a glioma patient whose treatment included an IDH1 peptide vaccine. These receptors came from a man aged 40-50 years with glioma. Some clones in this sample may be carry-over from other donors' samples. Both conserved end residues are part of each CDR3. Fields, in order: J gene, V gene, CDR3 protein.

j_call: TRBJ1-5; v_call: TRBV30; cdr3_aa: CAWSGGDGSNQPQHF
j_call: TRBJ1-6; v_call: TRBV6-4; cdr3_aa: CASSDTRQGHSPLHF
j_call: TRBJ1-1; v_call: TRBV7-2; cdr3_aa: CASSVTSGQGRTEAFF
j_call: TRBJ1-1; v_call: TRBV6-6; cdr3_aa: CASSPQRDGLRPFF
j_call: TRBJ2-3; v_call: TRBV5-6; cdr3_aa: CASSRILAGGPADTQYF
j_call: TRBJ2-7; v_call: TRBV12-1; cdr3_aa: CASRLRSDGGLSYEQYF
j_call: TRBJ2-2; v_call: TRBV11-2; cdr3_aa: CASSTANTGELFF
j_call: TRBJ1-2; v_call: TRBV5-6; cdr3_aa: CASSLADRAGYGYTF
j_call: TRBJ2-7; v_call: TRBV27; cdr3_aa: CASRSGTGGYEQYF
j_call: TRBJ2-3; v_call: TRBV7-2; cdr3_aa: CASSLLRGADTQYF
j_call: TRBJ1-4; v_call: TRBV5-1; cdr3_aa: CASSSGRRHEKLFF
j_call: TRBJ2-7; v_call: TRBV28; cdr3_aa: CASRRSGTSEQYF
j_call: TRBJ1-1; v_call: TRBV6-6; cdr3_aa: CASSLDGNTEAFF
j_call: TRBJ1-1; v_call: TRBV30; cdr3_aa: CAWRTFLIGENTEAFF
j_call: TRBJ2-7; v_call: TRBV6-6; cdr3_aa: CASTDPQGSSYEQYF
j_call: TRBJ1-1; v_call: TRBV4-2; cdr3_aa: CASSQEGVRFEAFF
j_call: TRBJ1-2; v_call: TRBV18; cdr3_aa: CASTRDTANYGYTF
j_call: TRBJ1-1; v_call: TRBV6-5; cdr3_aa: CASSYHRSRMNTEAFF
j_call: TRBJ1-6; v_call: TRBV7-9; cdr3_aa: CASSLGGGYNSPLHF
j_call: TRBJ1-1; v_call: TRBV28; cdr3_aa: CAIGHQPLNTEAFF
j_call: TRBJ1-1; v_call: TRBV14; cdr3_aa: CASSQEIHAHVELFF
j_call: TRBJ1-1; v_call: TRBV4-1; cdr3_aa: CASSHSPLGSPTNPANTEAFF
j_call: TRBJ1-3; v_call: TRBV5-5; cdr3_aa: CASSRAEGVKGNTIYF
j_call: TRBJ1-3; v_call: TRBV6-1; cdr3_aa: CATLLGTFSGNTIYF
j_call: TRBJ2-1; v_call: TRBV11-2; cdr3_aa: CASSLRPGAGGHNEQFF
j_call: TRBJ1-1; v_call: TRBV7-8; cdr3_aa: CASSSTVNTEAFF
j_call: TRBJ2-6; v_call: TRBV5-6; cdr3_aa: CASSWAEVWGSGANVLTF
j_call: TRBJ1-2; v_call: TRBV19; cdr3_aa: CASSGNLRKGGYTF
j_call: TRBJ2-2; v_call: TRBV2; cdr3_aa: CASSFRQAGELFF
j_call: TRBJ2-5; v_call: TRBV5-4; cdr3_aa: CASSVDTLQETQYF
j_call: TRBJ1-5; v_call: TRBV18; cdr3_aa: CASSPLLLDRGIRPQHF